This TCR beta chain was sequenced in a study of identical twins. Study-level results: Weaker excess twin sharing was observed in beta out-of-frame sequences. There was more out-of-frame TCR alpha sharing in monozygotic twins than models estimated.

The trim removed 3 bases at V and 4 bases at J, leaving 5 bases unmatched. Germline V gene data show CDR1 as MNHEY and CDR2 as SVGAGI. CDR3 length equals 16 residues. Using its own MiXCR run on the 5' RACE reads, TCRdb lists one record per CDR3 protein. The sample holds about 890,000 distinct CDR3 sequences; over 9% are singletons and the top ten take around 1.5%. As concerns this clonotype: Its antigen is undetermined.

These records were also assigned to another study, of yellow fever vaccine responses in identical twins. From that study: Twins reportedly showed a vaccine T cell response that seemed partly convergent and partly personalized.

The rearrangement links TRBV6-5 to TRBJ2-3; 12 nucleotides agree with TRBD2. The sequence derives from a young woman in good health. Sequences were obtained from PBMCs. This CDR3 reads CASSYSGLAGSDTQYF. The CDR3 DNA is TGTGCCAGCAGTTATTCGGGACTAGCGGGCTCAGATACGCAGTATTTT.